This TCR beta chain was retrieved from a study of a mutant IDH1 vaccine in newly diagnosed glioma. Across the study: Previous treatment comprised radiotherapy, temozolomide, or both, mostly both.

The sample's time point: week 47, end of study. Doses comprised 300 ug of mutant IDH1 20-mer peptide each, plus topical imiquimod. Study-level points and caveats: Top-clonotype changes in peripheral T cells seemed unrelated to pseudoprogression. It was approximately 92% of patients that developed vaccine-induced immune responses.

A remark on this clone: Its antigen is unidentified.

Clones were read by immunoSEQ multiplex PCR, and TCRdb kept only the in-frame ones, dropping some. This sample has fewer than 35,000 clones, with roughly four fifths found just once. With V trimmed by 3 bases and J by 2 bases, 1 base remained unmatched. CDR1 and CDR2 from the germline V gene are MGHRA and YSYEKL. This CDR3 is 14 amino acids long. The sequencing here drew on PBMCs, taken from a glioma patient whose treatment included an IDH1 peptide vaccine. This sequence joins TRBV4-1 and TRBJ2-1; 7 bases match TRBD1. This TCR was sampled from a young man with glioma. CDR3 loop: CASSQGQPYNEQFF. The CDR3 DNA sequence: TGCGCCAGCAGCCAGGGACAGCCCTACAATGAGCAGTTCTTC.